This T cell receptor beta chain is from a study of T cell repertoires in cytomegalovirus infection. Study outcomes and limitations: HLA-C-restricted CMV-specific TCR beta clonotypes were dominant in the ex vivo response.

A word on this clonotype: Its cognate antigen is unknown. A read error may explain this, as a much larger clone is one base away.

Germline V gives CDR1 SGDLS, CDR2 YYNGEE. The CDR3 sequence is 15 residues long. Each CDR3 protein is one row after TCRdb ran MiXCR on the reads. The sample shows about a million distinct CDR3 sequences, more than 25% of them seen only once. This receptor was obtained from a human donor in good health (CMV status not recorded). Some clones in this sample may be carry-over from other donors' samples. The rearrangement joins TRBV9 to TRBJ1-5, with TRBD1 matching over 9 bases. Sample: cultured CD8+ T cells from PBMCs, taken from culture after CMV antigen stimulation. The CDR3 DNA is TGTGTCAGCAGCCCGGGACAGGGAGGCCATCAGCCCCAGCATTTT. This sequence encodes CVSSPGQGGHQPQHF. Drawing the rest from reference TRBV9 and TRBJ1-5, the complete variable domain is DSGVTQTPKHLITATGQRVTLRCSPRSGDLSVYWYQQSLDQGLQFLIQYYNGEERAKGNILERFSAQQFPDLHSELNLSSLELGDSALYFCVSSPGQGGHQPQHFGDGTRLSIL.